This T cell receptor (beta chain) was sequenced for a study of control samples from healthy donors and cancer patients. V dropped 3 bases and J dropped 5 bases, with 4 bases sitting between them. The CDR3 runs to 11 residues. Data came from immunoSEQ multiplex PCR; TCRdb stores just in-frame clones and leaves some out. The table has 200,000 to 250,000 clones, about 94% seen once. This clone has more than one count but fewer than ten. The same CDR3 also results from other DNA sequences found in this sample. The genes are TRBV12-3 or TRBV12-4 and TRBJ1-2; D ambiguous. This TCR derives from a man aged 50 or older in good health. The sample taken for sequencing was blood. The CDR3 loop is CASSFNYGYTF. The CDR3 region has the DNA TGTGCCAGCAGTTTCAATTATGGCTACACCTTC.